This T cell receptor (beta chain) was obtained from a study of metastatic and nonmetastatic thyroid tumors. Study-level information: Patients with malignant and benign thyroid disease provided blood and tumor or nodule tissue, whose repertoires were compared. Study-wide points: Benign nodules were reported to have significantly lower TCR beta diversity than malignant thyroid tumors, in blood and tumor.

The germline gives CDR1 LNHDA, CDR2 SQIVND (reference sequence). The junction had 6 bases not matched to a gene; V was cut back by 1 base and J by 5 bases. The CDR3 spans 17 residues. The sample holds many counts of this clone. The antigen is unknown. None of the patients had undergone any treatment ahead of thyroid surgery. Source study methods: A papillary thyroid cancer distant-metastasis classifier was built from CDR3 differences across clinicopathological groups. Through MiXCR, TCRdb re-clonotyped the PCR reads. These V and J calls derive from TCRdb rather than the authors' analysis. The profile shows tens of thousands of clones, roughly 18% of them singletons.

The clonotype was recovered from a female donor with papillary thyroid cancer or a benign thyroid nodule (not recorded which). Some clones in this sample may be carry-over from other donors' samples. The chain employs TRBV19 and TRBJ2-4; 12 nucleotides line up with TRBD2. Sequenced: blood. The CDR3 region has the DNA TGTGCCAGTAGTATAGTCCTACTAGCGGGAGGACAAAACATTCAGTACTTC. As protein: CASSIVLLAGGQNIQYF.